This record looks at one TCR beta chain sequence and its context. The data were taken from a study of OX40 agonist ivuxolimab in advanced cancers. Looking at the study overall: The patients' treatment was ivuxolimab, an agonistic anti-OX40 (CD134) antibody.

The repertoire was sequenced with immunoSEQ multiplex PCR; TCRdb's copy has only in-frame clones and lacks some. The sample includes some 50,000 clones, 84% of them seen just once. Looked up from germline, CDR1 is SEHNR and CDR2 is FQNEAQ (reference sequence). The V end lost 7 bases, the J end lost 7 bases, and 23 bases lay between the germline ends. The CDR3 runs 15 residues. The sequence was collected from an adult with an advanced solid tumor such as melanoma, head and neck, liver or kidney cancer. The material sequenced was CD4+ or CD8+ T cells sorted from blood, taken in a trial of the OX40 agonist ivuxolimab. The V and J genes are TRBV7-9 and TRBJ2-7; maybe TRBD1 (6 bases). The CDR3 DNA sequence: TGTGCCAGCAACGGGGTACAGGGCGCTTTGGGTGAGCAGTACTTC. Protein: CASNGVQGALGEQYF.